This TCR beta chain stems from a study of T cells in Graves' hyperthyroidism and ophthalmopathy. Diagnosis relied on clinical symptoms, serum thyroxine and TRAb, thyroid ultrasound and orbital computed tomography. The investigators amplified TCR beta CDR3 regions from RNA transcripts. RT-PCR in the first round (using the HTBI primer set) targeted the TCR CDR3. TCRdb processed the multiplex PCR reads anew with MiXCR; each CDR3 protein has one entry. The sample has 540,000 or so distinct CDR3 sequences, about 15% seen once; the top ten hold 6.5% to 8%. Whole-study results and caveats: A model using 13 V-J features told ophthalmopathy apart from stable hyperthyroidism. The blood repertoire included most of the expanded thyroid clonotypes above 0.001.

The table lists this clonotype with a few counts. Its target is unknown. The TCR was taken from a woman in her twenties or thirties with Graves' hyperthyroidism. The sequencing input was blood.

CDR3 sequence (DNA): TGTGCCAGCAGTGTTAGCGGGGACTCCTACGAGCAGTACTTC. Encoded protein: CASSVSGDSYEQYF. This chain connects TRBV6-1 to TRBJ2-7, with 8 nucleotides matching TRBD2. V was clipped by 4 bases and J by 0 bases; unmatched bases: 2. CDR3 length: 14 amino acids. Germline loops: CDR1 MNHNS, CDR2 SASEGT.